Listed here is a single TCR beta chain. These data originate in a study of cytomegalovirus exposure and HLA in healthy donors. The CDR3 spans 13 residues. V was pared by 0 bases and J by 2 bases, with 5 bases between. Looked up from germline, CDR1 is MNHEY and CDR2 is SVGAGI. TCRdb keeps only in-frame clones here, not all; method: immunoSEQ multiplex PCR. The sample shows hundreds of thousands of clones, about 90% of them seen only once. Specimen: PBMCs. The TCR sequence derives from a man aged 18 to 30 in good health and CMV-seropositive. The V call is TRBV6-5, the J call TRBJ2-7; D is unresolved. CDR3 in amino acids: CASSYSTAYEQYF. The CDR3 DNA follows: TGTGCCAGCAGTTACTCGACCGCCTACGAGCAGTACTTC.